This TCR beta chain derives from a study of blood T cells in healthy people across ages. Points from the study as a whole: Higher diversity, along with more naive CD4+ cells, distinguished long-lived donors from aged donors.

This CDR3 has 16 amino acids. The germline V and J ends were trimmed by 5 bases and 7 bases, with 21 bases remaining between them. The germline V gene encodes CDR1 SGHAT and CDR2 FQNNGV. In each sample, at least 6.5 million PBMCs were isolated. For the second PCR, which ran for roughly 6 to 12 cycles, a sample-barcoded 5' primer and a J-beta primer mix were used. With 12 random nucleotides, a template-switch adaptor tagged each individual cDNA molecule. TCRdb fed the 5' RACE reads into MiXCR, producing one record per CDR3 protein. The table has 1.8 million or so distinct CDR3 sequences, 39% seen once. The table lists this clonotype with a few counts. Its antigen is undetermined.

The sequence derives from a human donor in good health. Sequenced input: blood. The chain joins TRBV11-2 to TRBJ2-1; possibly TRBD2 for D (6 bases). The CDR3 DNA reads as TGTGCCAGCAGCCCAAAGTATGTCTGGGGAGGAAATGAGCAGTTCTTC. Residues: CASSPKYVWGGNEQFF. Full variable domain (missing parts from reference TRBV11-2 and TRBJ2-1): EAGVAQSPRYKIIEKRQSVAFWCNPISGHATLYWYQQILGQGPKLLIQFQNNGVVDDSQLPKDRFSAERLKGVDSTLKIQPAKLEDSAVYLCASSPKYVWGGNEQFFGPGTRLTVL.